Presented here are 24 T cell receptor beta chains from one specimen sequenced in a study of control samples from healthy donors and cancer patients. Sequencing was performed with immunoSEQ multiplex PCR; in TCRdb, only in-frame clones are kept and a portion is missing. The table lists just under 60,000 clones, roughly 90% of them singletons, with around 1.7% in the top ten. The sample was PBMCs. All receptors come from a man aged 35-49 years with colorectal cancer.

The gene calls are TRBV5-1 and TRBJ1-2, with no clear D. V dropped 1 base and J dropped 4 bases, with 14 bases sitting between them. The germline V gene encodes CDR1 SGHRS and CDR2 YFSETQ. CDR3 length: 15 amino acids. The CDR3: CASSLSGSSSYGYTF. The CDR3 DNA is TGCGCCAGCAGCTTGTCCGGGAGTAGTAGCTATGGCTACACCTTC.

This chain joins TRBV7-8 and TRBJ2-2; D not certain. CDR3 length: 18 residues. Germline loops: CDR1 SGHVS, CDR2 FQNEAQ. V shed 1 base and J shed 0 bases, with 15 bases lying between them. CDR3 DNA: TGTGCCAGCAGCTTAGGCGGATTGGCGATTTCGAACACCGGGGAGCTGTTTTTT. The encoded protein is CASSLGGLAISNTGELFF. Full variable domain (remainder filled in from reference TRBV7-8 and TRBJ2-2): GAGVSQSPRYKVAKRGQDVALRCDPISGHVSLFWYQQALGQGPEFLTYFQNEAQLDKSGLPSDRFFAERPEGSVSTLKIQRTQQEDSAVYLCASSLGGLAISNTGELFFGEGSRLTVL.

The chain couples TRBV4-1 to TRBJ2-6; D uncertain. Trimming stripped 0 bases from V and 0 bases from J, with 6 bases between. This CDR3 contains 16 residues. CDR1 and CDR2 (germline): MGHRA, YSYEKL. The CDR3 spells CASSQDQTSGANVLTF. The CDR3 DNA reads TGCGCCAGCAGCCAAGATCAGACCTCTGGGGCCAACGTCCTGACTTTC.

The chain has TRBV7-9 and TRBJ2-2; D ambiguous. Per germline, CDR1 SEHNR and CDR2 FQNEAQ (reference sequence). The V end lost 6 bases, the J end lost 1 base, and 9 bases lay between the germline ends. This CDR3 has 14 amino acids. The CDR3 bases are TGTGCCAGCAGAGGTCAGGTGAACACCGGGGAGCTGTTTTTT. Translated: CASRGQVNTGELFF. Together with reference TRBV7-9 and TRBJ2-2, the CDR3 gives the full variable domain: DTGVSQNPRHKITKRGQNVTFRCDPISEHNRLYWYRQTLGQGPEFLTYFQNEAQLEKSRLLSDRFSAERPKGSFSTLEIQRTEQGDSAMYLCASRGQVNTGELFFGEGSRLTVL.

The genes are TRBV5-4 and TRBJ2-1, with 7 bases fitting TRBD1. This CDR3 comprises 16 residues. Per germline, CDR1 SGHNT and CDR2 YYREEE (reference sequence). The junction had 10 bases not matched to a gene; V was cut back by 6 bases and J by 1 base. CDR3 residues: CASNYETGLSYNEQFF. The CDR3 DNA sequence: TGTGCCAGCAACTACGAGACAGGGTTGTCCTACAATGAGCAGTTCTTC.

V gene TRBV6-1 combines with J gene TRBJ1-5, with D hard to call. The CDR3 runs 16 residues. Germline V CDR1 and CDR2: MNHNS, SASEGT. With 1 base removed from V and 0 bases from J, the gap between germline ends came to 10 bases. The chain's CDR3 is CASSEGVVYSNQPQHF. Written as DNA, the CDR3 is TGTGCCAGCAGTGAAGGGGTTGTATATAGCAATCAGCCCCAGCATTTT.

The chain recombines TRBV7-8 with TRBJ1-1, with D hard to call. V dropped 1 base and J dropped 4 bases, with 10 bases sitting between them. The CDR3 consists of 14 residues. In germline, CDR1 is SGHVS, CDR2 FQNEAQ. The CDR3 coding sequence is TGTGCCAGCAGCTTAGGTTTAGTCGGCACTGAAGCTTTCTTT. This encodes CASSLGLVGTEAFF.

The chain employs TRBV18 and TRBJ1-1; unclear D gene. Per the germline V gene, CDR1 is KGHSH and CDR2 is LQKENI. The CDR3 totals 12 residues. V lost 3 bases and J 3 bases, leaving 5 bases between the germline ends. CDR3 loop: CASSPFDTEAFF. The CDR3 DNA is TGTGCCAGCTCACCTTTCGACACTGAAGCTTTCTTT.

The chain recombines TRBV7-8 with TRBJ1-6; TRBD1 agrees at 11 bases. In germline, CDR1 is SGHVS, CDR2 FQNEAQ. The CDR3 runs 16 residues. V lost 6 bases to trimming and J lost 8 bases; unmatched junction nucleotides: 9. This CDR3 is CASRRTGGLLDSPLHF. Written as DNA, the CDR3 is TGTGCCAGCAGGCGGACAGGGGGCTTGTTGGATTCACCCCTCCACTTT.

V gene TRBV30 combines with J gene TRBJ2-5, with 7 bases lining up with TRBD2. The V and J ends lost 2 bases and 5 bases, in that order; junction bases with no gene match: 5. CDR3 length equals 13 residues. Germline V lookup: CDR1 GTSNPN, CDR2 SVGIG (reference sequence). The CDR3, as DNA: TGTGCCTGGAGTCGGAGTAGCGGGGAGACCCAGTACTTC. This encodes CAWSRSSGETQYF.

The rearrangement uses TRBV5-1 and TRBJ1-1; D unresolved. CDR1 and CDR2 (germline): SGHRS, YFSETQ. V was clipped by 0 bases and J by 7 bases, with 10 bases between them. The CDR3 is made up of 13 amino acids. Here the CDR3 DNA reads TGCGCCAGCAGCTTGGGGCCCGGCAGTGAAGCTTTCTTT. Residues: CASSLGPGSEAFF.

The chain carries TRBV30 and TRBJ1-2; tentative D call: TRBD1 (6 bases). V was cut by 1 base and J by 8 bases, with 20 bases left in between. The CDR3 is 15 residues long. From germline, CDR1 is GTSNPN and CDR2 SVGIG (reference sequence). CDR3 residues: CAWSEVWTASKGYTF. The CDR3 nucleotides are TGTGCCTGGAGTGAGGTTTGGACAGCCTCTAAGGGCTACACCTTC.

This chain uses TRBV3-1 (or the pseudogene TRBV3-2) with TRBJ2-2; 8 nucleotides match TRBD1. Germline V CDR1 and CDR2: LGHDT, YNNKEL (reference sequence). The CDR3 is 15 amino acids. With V trimmed by 6 bases and J by 5 bases, 8 bases remained unmatched. CDR3 amino acids: CASRSWTGRTGELFF. The CDR3 region has the DNA TGTGCCAGCAGGTCCTGGACAGGGCGGACCGGGGAGCTGTTTTTT.

The J gene is TRBJ1-1, the V gene TRBV3-1 (or the pseudogene TRBV3-2); perhaps TRBD1 as D (6 bases). Germline assignment: CDR1 LGHDT and CDR2 YNNKEL (reference sequence). CDR3 length equals 15 residues. Between the trimmed V and J ends, which lost 0 bases and 3 bases, there was a span of 11 bases. The CDR3 bases are TGTGCCAGCAGCCAAGAACTCCAGGGGCACACTGAAGCTTTCTTT. Residues: CASSQELQGHTEAFF.

The J gene is TRBJ1-1, the V gene TRBV18, with D unclear. Germline CDR1 reads KGHSH; CDR2 reads LQKENI. Trimming pared 8 bases from V and 2 bases from J, leaving 12 bases between. This CDR3 contains 13 residues. The CDR3 DNA follows: TGTGCCAGCAGGCTGGCCATAAACACTGAAGCTTTCTTT. This translates into CASRLAINTEAFF.

The chain is built from TRBV7-2 and TRBJ1-2; no reliable D call. Per germline, CDR1 SGHTA and CDR2 FQGNSA. V was cut by 0 bases and J by 2 bases, with 13 bases left in between. The CDR3 length is 16 residues. CDR3 in DNA: TGTGCCAGCAGCTTAGCAGGCGGAGACTCCAACTATGGCTACACCTTC. It specifies CASSLAGGDSNYGYTF.

The J gene is TRBJ2-2, the V gene TRBV11-2; TRBD1 aligns across 7 bases. The CDR3 is 13 residues long. Per germline, CDR1 SGHAT and CDR2 FQNNGV. V lost 4 bases, J lost 5 bases, and 1 base stayed unmatched. CDR3 in amino acids: CASSSDRTGELFF. As DNA, the CDR3 is TGTGCCAGCAGCTCGGACAGGACCGGGGAGCTGTTTTTT.

V usage is TRBV4-1 and J usage is TRBJ1-3, with D unresolved. There are 12 residues in the CDR3. Trimming pared 2 bases from V and 1 base from J, leaving 0 bases between. Germline V gene sequence: CDR1 MGHRA, CDR2 YSYEKL. CDR3 region: CASSQSGNTIYF. Written as DNA, the CDR3 is TGCGCCAGCAGCCAATCTGGAAACACCATATATTTT.

The CDR3 here is CASSYLPTVEAFF. CDR3 bases: TGTGCCAGCAGTTACTTACCGACAGTTGAAGCTTTCTTT. V usage is TRBV6-6 and J usage is TRBJ1-1; D may be TRBD1 (5 bases). CDR1 is MNHNY, CDR2 SVGAGI, per germline (reference sequence). Trimming left V 1 base short and J 7 bases short, with 10 bases between. CDR3 length: 13 amino acids.

The V call is TRBV6-4, the J call TRBJ2-5, with D possibly TRBD1 on 5 matching bases. This CDR3 region has 16 residues. The germline V gene encodes CDR1 MRHNA and CDR2 SNTAGT. V lost 6 bases and J lost 3, with 20 bases in between. CDR3 residues: CASRQPPIDRKETQYF. Written as DNA, the CDR3 is TGTGCCAGCAGGCAACCCCCGATCGACAGAAAAGAGACCCAGTACTTC.

This chain uses TRBV3-1 (or the pseudogene TRBV3-2) with TRBJ2-1; 8 nucleotides line up with TRBD2. The V gene end was trimmed by 4 bases and the J gene end by 5 bases; junction bases not matched to a gene: 10. Germline V gives CDR1 LGHDT, CDR2 YNNKEL (reference sequence). CDR3 size: 16 residues. The CDR3 is CASSLWAGGFHNEQFF. CDR3 bases: TGTGCCAGCAGCCTTTGGGCGGGGGGCTTCCACAATGAGCAGTTCTTC.

The chain joins TRBV6-1 to TRBJ2-5, with TRBD1 identical over 7 bases. The germline gives CDR1 MNHNS, CDR2 SASEGT. The V segment lost 3 bases and the J segment 5 bases; nucleotides outside the gene matches: 15. The CDR3 is made up of 17 amino acids. CDR3 DNA: TGTGCCAGCAGTGATCGTCCATTCGACAGGGTTGGGGAGACCCAGTACTTC. Amino acids: CASSDRPFDRVGETQYF.

The V gene is TRBV5-1, the J gene TRBJ1-6; TRBD1 matches at 9 bases. This CDR3 has 16 amino acids. J was trimmed by 7 bases and V by 0 bases; bases with no gene match: 5. Germline V gene data show CDR1 as SGHRS and CDR2 as YFSETQ. The CDR3 bases are TGCGCCAGCAGCTTGGGCCTGGACAGGGGAAATTCACCCCTCCACTTT. Residues: CASSLGLDRGNSPLHF.

This clone was counted a single time. The rearrangement uses TRBV2 and TRBJ2-4, with 7 positions matching TRBD2. V was clipped by 4 bases and J by 7 bases; unmatched bases: 10. This CDR3 region has 15 residues. Looked up from germline, CDR1 is SNHLY and CDR2 is FYNNEI. This CDR3 is CASSGGRGLRNIQYF. CDR3 DNA: TGTGCCAGCAGTGGTGGTAGGGGACTAAGGAACATTCAGTACTTC.